This T cell receptor (beta chain) was sequenced in a study of graft-versus-host responses after intestinal transplantation (dated by TCRdb to the early 2020s). A note on the overall study: The transplants that recipients got were multivisceral, liver-intestinal, or isolated intestinal. Anti-thymocyte globulin induction was given to all recipients, followed by maintenance tacrolimus and steroids for 2 to 3 years. Graft-versus-host and host-versus-graft alloreactive T cell clones were tracked in the graft, circulation and bone marrow after intestinal transplantation using bulk TCR-beta CDR3 sequencing. Alloreactive clones were identified by sequencing pre-transplant mixed lymphocyte reaction products and comparing them with unstimulated pre-transplant donor and recipient T cells. Of the 20 to 30 intestinal transplant recipients enrolled in the cohort, one of whom was a retransplant, 3 patients without pretransplant specimens were excluded. A peak of at least 4% donor T cells among recipient peripheral blood mononuclear cells was the definition used for donor T cell macrochimerism. Rather than going through the commercial service, samples from three later patients were sequenced in-house on an Illumina MiSeq and processed with MiXCR. Results the study describes overall, beyond this receptor: GvH clones turned up in recipient bone marrow, with some appearing earlier in ileal mucosa or blood, a pattern consistent with an intestinal mucosal origin. In patients with donor T cell macrochimerism, the allografts had high GvH to HvG T cell clonal ratios. Early after transplant, declines in HvG clones were associated with peak levels of circulating GvH clones. The conclusions were limited by the relatively low number and heterogeneity of the intestinal transplant patients.

From a lookup of the germline V gene (reference sequence), CDR1 and CDR2 are GTSNPN and SVGIG. The cysteine opens and the phenylalanine closes a CDR3 of 13 amino acids. This entry keeps only the CDR3 DNA: 39 bases, framed from base 1. V is pared back by 3 bases and J by 9 bases, with 15 bases lying between the germline termini. Libraries were prepared through the immunoSEQ multiplex PCR assay. In most patients, genomic DNA was isolated using the Qiagen DNeasy Blood and Tissue Kit and sent frozen to Adaptive Biotechnologies for TCR sequencing. Adaptive Biotechnologies carried out high-throughput TCR-beta CDR3 sequencing of genomic DNA for most patients. Per the authors' processing: TCR sequencing data were retrieved from Adaptive's ImmunoSEQ software for around 19 patients, whereas three other patients were processed with MiXCR and VDJtools. To correct CD4 versus CD8 sorting errors, any sequence found in both subsets at a frequency ratio below 5:1 was removed. Because the origin of CDR3 nucleotide sequences shared between donor and recipient could not be assigned, those sequences were removed. To count as alloreactive, a clone needed at least 2-fold expansion over unstimulated cells and a minimum CFSE-low frequency of 0.002% (template counts) or 0.001% (read counts). Clones detected in sequenced pre-transplant spleen, lymph node, or MLR CFSE-low populations of the donor or recipient were defined as mappable. The cumulative frequency of alloreactive clones was calculated as a percentage of all sequences, weighted by copy number. This immuneACCESS table, as held by TCRdb, lists in-frame sequences with V and J called but not all clones. Of the missing ones, under half trace to an unresolved V gene in checked studies; the others have no known cause. For V, J and clone size, that table is used; D and trimming come from the DNA. The sample has about 93,000 clones on record, around 93% of them singletons. The top ten clones comprise about 0.5% of the sample.

A note on this clone: No cognate antigen has been identified for it. Base qualities are not provided; no much larger clone lies one nucleotide away.

What this sample's time point label stands for: cells obtained before transplantation from donor or recipient. CD3+CD4+ and CD3+CD8+ populations were FACS-sorted from unstimulated pre-transplant donor and recipient cells taken from spleen or lymph nodes. This receptor was taken from a human donor who received an intestinal transplant. The rearrangement combines TRBV30 with TRBJ2-1, with an unclear D gene assignment. The sample was unstimulated CD8+ T cells sorted from spleen or lymph node cells, taken before intestinal transplant. The CDR3 has the sequence CAWRLLSSGEQFF. The DNA sequence is as follows: TGTGCCTGGAGGTTGCTGTCGTCGGGTGAGCAGTTCTTC. Beyond the CDR3, the reference TRBV30 and TRBJ2-1 genes provide the residues; the full variable domain reads: SQTIHQWPATLVQPVGSPLSLECTVEGTSNPNLYWYRQAAGRGLQLLFYSVGIGQISSEVPQNLSASRPQDRQFILSSKKLLLSDSGFYLCAWRLLSSGEQFFGPGTRLTVL.